This T cell receptor (beta chain) was identified in a study of T cells in Graves' hyperthyroidism and ophthalmopathy. The diagnostic basis comprised clinical symptoms, serum thyroxine and TRAb, thyroid ultrasound and orbital computed tomography. The source material, RNA transcripts, was used to amplify TCR beta CDR3 regions. HTBI primers were the set used in a first-round RT-PCR of the TCR CDR3. MiXCR, applied by TCRdb to the multiplex PCR reads, yields one record per CDR3 protein. The data contain approximately 400,000 distinct CDR3 sequences, roughly 15% of them seen just once; the ten biggest clones take up about 19%. General study points: Stable hyperthyroidism was told apart from ophthalmopathy by a model built on 13 V-J features.

The V segment lost 3 bases and the J segment 5 bases; nucleotides outside the gene matches: 3. The CDR3 sequence is 14 residues long. Per the germline V gene, CDR1 is KGHDR and CDR2 is SFDVKD. In its sample, this clonotype was seen many times. Its antigen is not known. The V gene is TRBV24-1, the J gene TRBJ2-7; 10 positions match TRBD1. The receptor was derived from a woman aged 30 to 39 with Graves' ophthalmopathy. The sequenced material came from blood. The CDR3 loop is CATSDTGTGDEQYF. CDR3 nucleotide sequence: TGTGCCACCAGTGATACCGGGACAGGGGACGAGCAGTACTTC.